This TCR beta chain is drawn from a study of cytomegalovirus exposure and HLA in healthy donors. Details on this clone: Its cognate antigen is unknown.

Germline assignment: CDR1 SGHTA and CDR2 FQGNSA. Trimming shortened V by 4 bases and J by 3 bases, and 13 bases separated the two germline ends. This CDR3 has 15 amino acids. Whereas donors were nominally healthy upon sampling, unrecorded immune exposures were probable. Both 60 Vbeta primers and 13 Jbeta primers went into the PCR. The table came from immunoSEQ multiplex PCR; TCRdb's copy has only in-frame clones and leaves some out. This table holds 150,000 to 200,000 clones, around three quarters found once. Study-level results: There were reportedly fewer N-insertions in an Asian-associated ancestry cluster than the approximately 670-donor mean, in a later analysis.

This receptor was obtained from a woman under 40 in good health and CMV-seropositive. The J gene is TRBJ1-5, the V gene TRBV7-2; D is uncertain. Sequenced sample: PBMCs. As DNA, the CDR3 is TGTGCCAGCAGCTACGGCGACAAGTTCAATCAGCCCCAGCATTTT. It specifies CASSYGDKFNQPQHF.